These 27 T cell receptor beta chains came from one sample sequenced in a study of cytomegalovirus exposure and HLA in healthy donors. PCR involved 60 Vbeta and 13 Jbeta primers. TCRdb's copy holds only in-frame clones and misses some; the assay was immunoSEQ multiplex PCR. The sample table includes 35,000 to 45,000 clones. The sequenced sample was PBMCs. Every receptor here comes from a human donor in good health.

The V gene is TRBV19, the J gene TRBJ1-3, with D uncertain. CDR1 LNHDA and CDR2 SQIVND come from the germline V gene (reference sequence). The V end lost 7 bases, the J end lost 4 bases, and 11 bases lay between the germline ends. The CDR3 has 13 amino acids. The CDR3 protein is CASKTYAGNTIYF. The CDR3 bases are TGTGCCAGTAAAACCTACGCCGGAAACACCATATATTTT.

Comments on this clone: Different DNA sequences within this sample yield the same CDR3. This sequence joins TRBV2 and TRBJ1-6; the match to TRBD1 covers 8 bases. In germline, CDR1 is SNHLY, CDR2 FYNNEI. The trim removed 8 bases at V and 10 bases at J, leaving 13 bases unmatched. CDR3 length: 15 amino acids. The CDR3 DNA sequence: TGTGCCAGCCCTAGGGGGACAGGAGTTGGATCACCCCTCCACTTT. The encoded protein is CASPRGTGVGSPLHF.

The chain uses TRBV7-3 and TRBJ1-1; TRBD1 matches at 7 bases. V was clipped by 8 bases and J by 5 bases; unmatched bases: 11. This CDR3 contains 14 residues. In germline, CDR1 is SGHTA, CDR2 FQGTGA. CDR3 nucleotides: TGTGCCAGCCGCCGGACAACAGGGGCTACTGAAGCTTTCTTT. Amino acids: CASRRTTGATEAFF.

As to this clone: A junction boundary mismatches the germline segment, possibly from a read error. The same CDR3 is also encoded by other DNA sequences in this sample. The chain recombines TRBV6-5 with TRBJ1-6; TRBD1 matches at 8 bases. Germline CDR1 reads MNHEY; CDR2 reads SVGAGI. The CDR3 has 14 amino acids. In DNA form, the CDR3 reads TGTGCCAGCAGTTACAACAGGGGGAATTCACCCCTACACTTT. Protein: CASSYNRGNSPLHF.

The chain combines TRBV2 with TRBJ2-5; D possibly corresponds to TRBD2 (6 bases). Germline V gives CDR1 SNHLY, CDR2 FYNNEI. The CDR3 consists of 13 residues. Trimming left V 7 bases short and J 4 bases short, with 13 bases between. CDR3 in DNA: TGTGCCAGCACCCCGACTAGGAGAGAGACCCAGTACTTC. It codes for CASTPTRRETQYF. Combining the CDR3 with reference TRBV2 and TRBJ2-5 gives the whole variable domain EPEVTQTPSHQVTQMGQEVILRCVPISNHLYFYWYRQILGQKVEFLVSFYNNEISEKSEIFDDQFSVERPDGSNFTLKIRSTKLEDSAMYFCASTPTRRETQYFGPGTRLLVL.

The chain couples TRBV29-1 to TRBJ2-2, with 9 bases that match TRBD2. The CDR3 covers 14 residues. Germline V gene sequence: CDR1 SQVTM, CDR2 ANQGSEA. J lost 6 bases, V lost 6 bases, and 8 bases had no gene match. The CDR3 coding sequence is TGCAGCGTGATAGGGACTAGCAGGCCCGGGGAGCTGTTTTTT. Protein product: CSVIGTSRPGELFF.

The V and J genes are TRBV2 and TRBJ1-2, with 10 bases identical to TRBD1. Germline V CDR1 and CDR2: SNHLY, FYNNEI. CDR3 size: 14 residues. V lost 5 bases to trimming and J lost 6 bases; unmatched junction nucleotides: 6. The CDR3 is CASSQTGGGNGYTF. The DNA for the CDR3 is TGTGCCAGCAGTCAGACAGGGGGCGGGAATGGCTACACCTTC. The variable domain in full, completed from reference TRBV2 and TRBJ1-2, reads EPEVTQTPSHQVTQMGQEVILRCVPISNHLYFYWYRQILGQKVEFLVSFYNNEISEKSEIFDDQFSVERPDGSNFTLKIRSTKLEDSAMYFCASSQTGGGNGYTFGSGTRLTVV.

V and J are TRBV5-6 and TRBJ2-2; TRBD1 aligns across 8 bases. Germline CDR1 reads SGHDT; CDR2 reads YYEEEE. After removal of 2 bases from V and 3 bases from J, the junction contained 3 bases not matched to a gene. The CDR3 is 15 residues long. CDR3 sequence (DNA): TGTGCCAGCAGCTTTGTACAGGGGGACACCGGGGAGCTGTTTTTT. The encoded protein is CASSFVQGDTGELFF.

The rearrangement links TRBV28 to TRBJ2-7; TRBD1 matches 9 bases. The germline V gene has CDR1 MDHEN and CDR2 SYDVKM. This CDR3 has 14 amino acids. V shed 8 bases, J shed 2 bases, and the junction held 7 bases outside the gene matches. The CDR3 spells CASQRQGGAYEQYF. CDR3 DNA: TGTGCCAGCCAACGACAGGGGGGCGCCTACGAGCAGTACTTC.

The chain has TRBV7-3 and TRBJ2-5; TRBD2 is a possible D gene (7 bases). The CDR3 runs to 14 residues. Trimming shortened V by 3 bases and J by 5 bases, and 13 bases separated the two germline ends. Germline assignment: CDR1 SGHTA and CDR2 FQGTGA. In DNA form, the CDR3 reads TGTGCCAGCAGCTTCGGGGGGCCTCGGGAGACCCAGTACTTC. Amino acid sequence: CASSFGGPRETQYF.

The chain is built from TRBV15 and TRBJ1-6; 8 positions agree with TRBD1. The ends lost 3 bases at V and 10 bases at J; junction bases unmatched: 11. The germline V gene encodes CDR1 LNHNV and CDR2 YYDKDF (reference sequence). CDR3 length equals 16 residues. The CDR3 DNA sequence: TGTGCCACCAGCAGGCGGACAGGGAACGGGGTATCACCCCTCCACTTT. Translation gives CATSRRTGNGVSPLHF.

The gene calls are TRBV20-1 and TRBJ1-1; D gene unclear. V shed 5 bases and J shed 4 bases, with 8 bases lying between them. The CDR3 is made up of 11 amino acids. Germline CDR1 is DFQATT and CDR2 is SNEGSKA (reference sequence). DNA of the CDR3: TGCAGTGCTGAACAGAGCACTGAAGCTTTCTTT. Its translation: CSAEQSTEAFF.

V usage is TRBV5-1 and J usage is TRBJ2-1; TRBD2 agrees at 7 bases. CDR3 length equals 16 residues. With V trimmed by 2 bases and J by 0 bases, 5 bases remained unmatched. CDR1 SGHRS and CDR2 YFSETQ come from the germline V gene. CDR3 nucleotide sequence: TGCGCCAGCAGCTTCCTGGGGGGGAGCTCCTACAATGAGCAGTTCTTC. Translation: CASSFLGGSSYNEQFF.

V gene TRBV6-1 combines with J gene TRBJ1-4; D is unclear. The V and J ends lost 4 bases and 0 bases respectively, with 12 bases between them. CDR3 length equals 16 residues. Germline-derived CDR1 and CDR2 are MNHNS and SASEGT. DNA for the CDR3: TGTGCCAGCAGTGGTGAGAGTTTGGCAACTAATGAAAAACTGTTTTTT. This sequence encodes CASSGESLATNEKLFF.

The rearrangement links TRBV7-6 to TRBJ2-7, with 7 bases aligning to TRBD1. The CDR3 loop spans 13 amino acids. The germline CDR1 and CDR2 sequences are SGHVS and FNYEAQ. The trim removed 3 bases at V and 4 bases at J, leaving 3 bases unmatched. This CDR3 is CASSFGTAYEQYF. The CDR3 region has the DNA TGTGCCAGCAGCTTCGGGACAGCGTACGAGCAGTACTTC.

J is TRBJ1-1 and V is TRBV4-2, with 8 bases matching TRBD1. CDR3 size: 18 residues. V shed 0 bases, J shed 4 bases, and the junction held 13 bases outside the gene matches. Germline CDR1 LGHNA, CDR2 YNFKEQ. The CDR3 nucleotides are TGTGCCAGCAGCCAAGAAGGCAGGGCAGGGGGCTATAGCACTGAAGCTTTCTTT. This sequence encodes CASSQEGRAGGYSTEAFF.

The genes are TRBV27 and TRBJ1-5; a weak D match, TRBD1 (6 bases). The CDR3 sequence is 17 residues long. Per the germline V gene, CDR1 is MNHEY and CDR2 is SMNVEV (reference sequence). V lost 5 bases, J lost 0 bases, and 17 bases lay in between. CDR3: CASSPGHGISSNQPQHF. The CDR3 nucleotides read TGTGCCAGCAGTCCGGGACATGGTATTAGTAGCAATCAGCCCCAGCATTTT.

The chain carries TRBV9 and TRBJ2-3; D is possibly TRBD2 (5 bases). Looked up from germline, CDR1 is SGDLS and CDR2 is YYNGEE. With 4 bases removed from V and 6 bases from J, the gap between germline ends came to 15 bases. The CDR3 loop spans 14 amino acids. The CDR3 DNA is TGTGCCAGCAGCCCGCGGGTGACCCCGGATACGCAGTATTTT. Its translation: CASSPRVTPDTQYF.

As DNA, the CDR3 is TGTGCCAGCAGTTGGGACACGAACACTGAAGCTTTCTTT. Amino acids: CASSWDTNTEAFF. The chain is built from TRBV6-5 and TRBJ1-1; perhaps TRBD1 as D (6 bases). The CDR3 loop spans 13 amino acids. The V end lost 4 bases, the J end lost 1 base, and 7 bases lay between the germline ends. Germline V gives CDR1 MNHEY, CDR2 SVGAGI.

This sequence joins TRBV6-5 and TRBJ1-1, with a weak D call TRBD1 (6 bases). The germline CDR1 and CDR2 sequences are MNHEY and SVGAGI. The CDR3 consists of 13 residues. Trimming stripped 4 bases from V and 10 bases from J, with 16 bases between. The CDR3 sequence: CASSLADRSAAFF. CDR3 sequence (DNA): TGTGCCAGCAGTTTGGCGGACAGATCCGCAGCTTTCTTT.

The V and J genes are TRBV18 and TRBJ2-7; D is possibly TRBD2 (5 bases). The CDR3 sequence is 15 residues long. The V and J ends lost 3 bases and 6 bases respectively, with 18 bases between them. CDR1 KGHSH and CDR2 LQKENI come from the germline V gene. In nucleotides, the CDR3 is TGTGCCAGCTCACCCCCCGGGAAAGGGCAACGCGAGCAGTACTTC. Its translation is CASSPPGKGQREQYF.

This chain connects TRBV6-1 to TRBJ1-5; D unclear. Germline V CDR1 and CDR2: MNHNS, SASEGT. The CDR3 runs 15 residues. V lost 7 bases to trimming and J lost 5 bases, with 18 bases between them. CDR3 nucleotides: TGTGCCAGCACTCAGTCGGGCGGGCTGGATCAGCCCCAGCATTTT. It yields the protein CASTQSGGLDQPQHF.

This chain uses TRBV18 with TRBJ1-1, with D perhaps matching TRBD1 (5 bases). Germline CDR1 KGHSH, CDR2 LQKENI. The CDR3 is made up of 17 amino acids. The germline V and J ends were trimmed by 4 bases and 5 bases, with 23 bases remaining between them. CDR3 sequence (DNA): TGTGCCAGCTCACAGATGAGGCCCGGGACGGAGGGAACTGAAGCTTTCTTT. This encodes CASSQMRPGTEGTEAFF.

This clone is medium-sized by frequency. The gene calls are TRBV5-1 and TRBJ1-1; D unclear. CDR1 and CDR2 (germline): SGHRS, YFSETQ. The CDR3 spans 15 residues. Trimming left V 0 bases short and J 0 bases short, with 9 bases between. The CDR3 DNA sequence: TGCGCCAGCAGCTTGGGGGCAGCCTTGAACACTGAAGCTTTCTTT. Translation gives CASSLGAALNTEAFF.

The V call is TRBV5-1, the J call TRBJ2-1; perhaps TRBD1 as D (6 bases). This CDR3 spans 15 amino acids. Germline CDR1 and CDR2: SGHRS and YFSETQ. V was trimmed by 5 bases and J by 3 bases, leaving 15 bases between them. In DNA form, the CDR3 reads TGCGCCAGCAGGTACCCCGAGGACAGCTACAATGAGCAGTTCTTC. It yields the protein CASRYPEDSYNEQFF.

This CDR3 reads CASSLNTGGSNEQYF. The CDR3, as DNA: TGTGCCAGCAGCTTAAATACGGGAGGTAGTAACGAGCAGTACTTC. The chain links TRBV7-2 to TRBJ2-7, with 7 bases identical to TRBD2. Per the germline V gene, CDR1 is SGHTA and CDR2 is FQGNSA. This CDR3 region has 15 residues. After removal of 2 bases from V and 5 bases from J, the junction contained 9 bases not matched to a gene.

The V and J genes are TRBV6-6 and TRBJ2-6; D not certain. Germline-derived CDR1 and CDR2 are MNHNY and SVGAGI (reference sequence). CDR3 size: 15 residues. Trimming removed 0 bases from V and 2 bases from J, with 5 bases in between. CDR3 DNA: TGTGCCAGCAGTTACTCTCTAACTGGGGCCAACGTCCTGACTTTC. Protein product: CASSYSLTGANVLTF.